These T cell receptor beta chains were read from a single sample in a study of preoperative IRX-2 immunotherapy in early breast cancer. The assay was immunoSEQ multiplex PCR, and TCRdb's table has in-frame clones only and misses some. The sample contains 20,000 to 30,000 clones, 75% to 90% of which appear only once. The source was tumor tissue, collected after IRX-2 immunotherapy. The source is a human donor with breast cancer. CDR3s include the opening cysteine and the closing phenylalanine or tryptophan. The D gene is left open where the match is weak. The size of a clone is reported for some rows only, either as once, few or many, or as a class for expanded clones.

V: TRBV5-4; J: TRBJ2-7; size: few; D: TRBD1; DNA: TGTGCCAGCAAATGGGGGCAGGGGGCGTCAAACGAGCAGTACTTC; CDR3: CASKWGQGASNEQYF
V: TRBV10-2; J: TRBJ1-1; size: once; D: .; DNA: TGCGCCAGCATGGGGTGGGCCAACACTGAAGCTTTCTTT; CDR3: CASMGWANTEAFF
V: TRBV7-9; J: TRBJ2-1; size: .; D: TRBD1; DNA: TGTGCCAGCAGCTTCCGGACAGGGTTGACGAATGAGCAGTTCTTC; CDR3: CASSFRTGLTNEQFF
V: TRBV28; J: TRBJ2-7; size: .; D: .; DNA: TGTGCCAGCAGCCCTAGCGTCTTTCCCTACGAGCAGTACTTC; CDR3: CASSPSVFPYEQYF
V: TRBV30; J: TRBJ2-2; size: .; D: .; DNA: TGTGCCTGGAGTCCGCAGGTGGCCGGGGAGCTGTTTTTT; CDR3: CAWSPQVAGELFF
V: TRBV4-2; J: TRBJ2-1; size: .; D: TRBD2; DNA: TGTGCCAGCAGCCAAGAGGGGGGACTAGCTGCCAATGAGCAGTTCTTC; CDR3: CASSQEGGLAANEQFF
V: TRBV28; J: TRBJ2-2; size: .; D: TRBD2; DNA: TGTGCCAGCAGTTTATGGAGACTAGCGGGAGGGCCCGGGGAGCTGTTTTTT; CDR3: CASSLWRLAGGPGELFF
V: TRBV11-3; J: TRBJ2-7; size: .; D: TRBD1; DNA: TGTGCCAGCAGCTCGCTGGGGACAGGGGGCTACGAGCAGTACTTC; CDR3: CASSSLGTGGYEQYF
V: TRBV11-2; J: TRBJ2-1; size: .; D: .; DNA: TGTGCCAGCAGCCCATACAATGAGCAGTTCTTC; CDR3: CASSPYNEQFF
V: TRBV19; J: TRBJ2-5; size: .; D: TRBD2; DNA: TGTGCCAGTGCAAGCGGGGGAGAAGAGACCCAGTACTTC; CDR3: CASASGGEETQYF
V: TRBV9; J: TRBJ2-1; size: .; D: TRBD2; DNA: TGTGCCAGCAGCGTAGTCTCTGCGGGAGTAGGTGAGCAGTTCTTC; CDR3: CASSVVSAGVGEQFF
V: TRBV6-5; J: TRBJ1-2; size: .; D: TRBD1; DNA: TGTGCCAGCAGGTCTACAGGGGTGGGCTACACCTTC; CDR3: CASRSTGVGYTF
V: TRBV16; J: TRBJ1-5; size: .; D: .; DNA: TGTGCCAGCAGCCAATCGGGGGCGAATCAGCCCCAGCATTTT; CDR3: CASSQSGANQPQHF
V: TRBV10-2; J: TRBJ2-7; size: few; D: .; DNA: TGCGCCAGCAGTGAGCATGGTTGGAGCACCTACGAGCAGTACTTC; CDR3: CASSEHGWSTYEQYF
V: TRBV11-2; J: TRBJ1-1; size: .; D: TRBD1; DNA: TGTGCCAGCAGCGACTCCGGGACAGCGAACACTGAAGCTTTCTTT; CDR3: CASSDSGTANTEAFF